Below are 21 T cell receptor beta chains sequenced from a single sample in a study of blood T cells in healthy people across ages. Alongside a J-beta primer mix, a sample-barcoded 5' primer served in a second PCR lasting about 7 to 12 cycles. TCRdb reprocessed the 5' RACE reads with MiXCR, giving one entry per CDR3 protein. Of 750,000 or so distinct CDR3 sequences listed, just under 25% are singletons. The data also belong to a second study, concerning T cells of mothers and their children.

What was sequenced was blood. These receptors came from a boy aged 10-17 years in good health.

This chain joins TRBV4-1 and TRBJ2-1, with D unresolved. The V gene's germline CDR1 is MGHRA and CDR2 YSYEKL. The CDR3 spans 15 residues. Trimming removed 0 bases at V and 6 bases at J, with 12 bases between. Here the CDR3 DNA reads TGCGCCAGCAGCCAAGATTCGAACGCTGGCAATGAGCAGTTCTTC. It yields the protein CASSQDSNAGNEQFF.

The chain carries TRBV12-3 or TRBV12-4 and TRBJ2-1, with a possible D match to TRBD2 (5 bases). V lost 5 bases to trimming and J lost 8 bases, with 16 bases between them. The CDR3 runs to 14 residues. CDR3 sequence: CASSPRLARHEQFF. CDR3 DNA: TGTGCCAGCAGTCCCCGGCTAGCTAGACATGAGCAGTTCTTC.

The V gene is TRBV24-1, the J gene TRBJ2-5; no reliable D call. Germline lookup yields CDR1 KGHDR and CDR2 SFDVKD. Trimming cost V 1 base and J 5 bases, with 7 bases left between them. This CDR3 spans 13 amino acids. The CDR3 DNA reads TGTGCCACCAGTGATTTACTACTGGAGACCCAGTACTTC. Its protein product is CATSDLLLETQYF.

The chain has TRBV6-2 or TRBV6-3 and TRBJ2-2; weak D call: TRBD1 (5 bases). Germline assignment: CDR1 MNHEY and CDR2 SVGEGT. There are 15 residues in the CDR3. Trimming stripped 2 bases from V and 3 bases from J, with 10 bases between. The CDR3 reads CASSYDRIDTGELFF. The DNA of the CDR3 is TGTGCCAGCAGTTACGACAGAATTGACACCGGGGAGCTGTTTTTT.

The genes are TRBV5-1 and TRBJ1-5; the D gene is possibly TRBD1 (5 bases). Between the trimmed V and J ends, which lost 5 bases and 1 base, there was a span of 13 bases. The CDR3 consists of 15 residues. Germline CDR1 reads SGHRS; CDR2 reads YFSETQ. For the CDR3, the DNA is TGCGCCAGCAGGTCCGGGACGGACAGCAATCAGCCCCAGCATTTT. Its translation is CASRSGTDSNQPQHF.

The V and J genes are TRBV6-1 and TRBJ2-7; no clear D. The ends were cut back, 2 bases at V and 1 base at J, with 12 bases in the middle. The CDR3 has 15 residues. Germline lookup yields CDR1 MNHNS and CDR2 SASEGT. The CDR3 DNA reads as TGTGCCAGCAGTGAACAACAGCTCCTTTCCTACGAGCAGTACTTC. Protein product: CASSEQQLLSYEQYF.

The genes are TRBV5-1 and TRBJ1-1; 12 bases align to TRBD1. The J segment lost 3 bases and the V segment lost 4 bases, leaving 10 bases of the junction unmatched. Germline CDR1 SGHRS, CDR2 YFSETQ. This CDR3 is built from 17 residues. This CDR3 reads CASSLRDRGLHDTEAFF. DNA of the CDR3: TGCGCCAGCAGCCTCCGGGACAGGGGGCTTCACGACACTGAAGCTTTCTTT.

A note on this clonotype: The junction does not match germline at one end; this may be a read error. The CDR3 DNA follows: TGTGCCAGCAGTTTTTGGACAGGGAGCTTCTATGGCTACTCCTTC. Translating gives CASSFWTGSFYGYSF. V and J are TRBV12-3 or TRBV12-4 and TRBJ1-2, with TRBD1 identical over 8 bases. The CDR3 totals 15 residues.

Points on this clonotype: At one end the junction does not follow the germline gene, possibly because of a read error. The chain recombines TRBV5-1 with TRBJ2-7; TRBD1 or TRBD2 may be the D gene (5 bases each). The CDR3 has 17 amino acids. CDR1 and CDR2 from the germline V gene are SGHRS and YFSETQ. The CDR3 loop reads CAGSHRDAEIGSYEQYF. The CDR3 region has the DNA TGCGCCGGCAGCCACCGGGACGCCGAAATTGGCTCCTACGAGCAGTACTTC.

This clonotype showed up just a few times. The J gene is TRBJ2-7, the V gene TRBV7-9; 7 nucleotides align to TRBD1. This CDR3 comprises 15 residues. The V and J ends lost 1 base and 2 bases, in that order; junction bases with no gene match: 5. Germline V gene data show CDR1 as SEHNR and CDR2 as FQNEAQ (reference sequence). In DNA, the CDR3 is TGTGCCAGCAGCTTAGTCGACAGGGCGGCCTACGAGCAGTACTTC. Protein: CASSLVDRAAYEQYF.

DNA for the CDR3: TGTGCCAGCAGCTTTGGACTAGCGGGGTTAAGCTCCTACGAGCAGTACTTC. Its protein is CASSFGLAGLSSYEQYF. V usage is TRBV7-2 and J usage is TRBJ2-7; 12 nucleotides agree with TRBD2. Germline V gene data show CDR1 as SGHTA and CDR2 as FQGNSA. The CDR3 consists of 17 residues. Trimming at V came to 3 bases and at J to 0 bases, leaving 6 bases not matched to a gene.

The J gene is TRBJ1-2, the V gene TRBV20-1; 10 bases map to TRBD1. CDR3 size: 13 residues. V dropped 5 bases and J dropped 8; count of bases not matched to a gene: 8. Germline V lookup: CDR1 DFQATT, CDR2 SNEGSKA (reference sequence). CDR3 region: CSAERTGGEGYTF. The CDR3 DNA follows: TGCAGTGCTGAACGGACAGGGGGAGAAGGCTACACCTTC.

This clonotype has a handful of counts. V usage is TRBV7-9 and J usage is TRBJ1-2; D uncertain. CDR1 and CDR2 (germline): SEHNR, FQNEAQ (reference sequence). The CDR3 extends over 14 amino acids. Between the trimmed V and J ends, which lost 1 base and 7 bases, there was a span of 13 bases. CDR3 in amino acids: CASSLGGVGSGYTF. In nucleotides, the CDR3 is TGTGCCAGCAGCTTAGGTGGCGTAGGAAGTGGCTACACCTTC.

This clonotype was seen a few times. V is TRBV6-5 and J is TRBJ2-5; 8 nucleotides match TRBD1. The J call may be wrong; the DNA end is better matched by TRBJ2-1. Germline values: CDR1 MNHEY, CDR2 SVGAGI. The CDR3 runs 11 residues. CDR3 DNA sequence: TGTGCCAGCAGTGGACAGGGTGAGCAGTTCTTC. As protein: CASSGQGEQFF.

The gene calls are TRBV14 and TRBJ2-3; a weak D match, TRBD1 (6 bases). The CDR3 runs 16 residues. The germline V gene encodes CDR1 SGHDN and CDR2 FVKESK. V shed 3 bases and J shed 1 base, with 14 bases lying between them. The CDR3 DNA sequence: TGTGCCAGCAGCCATGGATTTCGGACAGGCACAGATACGCAGTATTTT. It translates to CASSHGFRTGTDTQYF.

J is TRBJ2-3 and V is TRBV7-8; D unresolved. The V end lost 4 bases, the J end lost 2 bases, and 10 bases lay between the germline ends. This CDR3 is 14 amino acids long. The germline V gene has CDR1 SGHVS and CDR2 FQNEAQ. The CDR3 sequence is CASSYRPLTDTQYF. Here the CDR3 DNA reads TGTGCCAGCAGCTATAGACCCCTCACAGATACGCAGTATTTT.

This clonotype has only a few counts. The genes are TRBV7-9 and TRBJ2-1, with 8 bases lining up with TRBD2. The CDR3 is 15 residues long. Trimming removed 2 bases from V and 3 bases from J; junction bases left unmatched: 3. CDR1 and CDR2 (germline): SEHNR, FQNEAQ (reference sequence). Here the CDR3 reads CASSLPGGGYNEQFF. In nucleotides, the CDR3 is TGTGCCAGCAGCTTACCCGGGGGGGGCTACAATGAGCAGTTCTTC.

This clonotype was seen repeatedly, ten times or more. The V call is TRBV6-2 or TRBV6-3, the J call TRBJ2-2; D remains ambiguous. The V end was cut by 2 bases, the J end by 3 bases, with 4 bases between. This CDR3 region has 13 residues. Germline V gene data show CDR1 as MNHEY and CDR2 as SVGEGT. CDR3 sequence: CASSYRDTGELFF. In DNA form, the CDR3 reads TGTGCCAGCAGTTACAGGGACACCGGGGAGCTGTTTTTT.

The rearrangement uses TRBV9 and TRBJ2-5, with D perhaps TRBD2 (6 bases). There are 14 residues in the CDR3. V dropped 4 bases and J dropped 1 base, with 11 bases sitting between them. In germline, CDR1 is SGDLS, CDR2 YYNGEE. The CDR3 DNA sequence: TGTGCCAGCAGCCGGGACGGGAGCCAAGAGACCCAGTACTTC. Its translation is CASSRDGSQETQYF.

This clonotype has more than one count but fewer than ten. The rearrangement links TRBV13 to TRBJ2-3, with unresolved D. The CDR3 is made up of 14 amino acids. Trimming took 2 bases from V and 2 from J, leaving 8 bases between them. Germline CDR1 and CDR2: PRHDT and FYEKMQ (reference sequence). In DNA form, the CDR3 reads TGTGCCAGCAGCTTACGACCGATCACAGATACGCAGTATTTT. It codes for CASSLRPITDTQYF.

This clonotype has more than one count but fewer than ten. CDR3 bases: TGCAGTGCCACAGAGTGGGACACTGAAGCTTTCTTT. Translation gives CSATEWDTEAFF. V usage is TRBV20-1 and J usage is TRBJ1-1, with unresolved D. The length of the CDR3 is 12 residues. With 6 bases removed from V and 3 bases from J, the gap between germline ends came to 11 bases. The V gene's germline CDR1 is DFQATT and CDR2 SNEGSKA (reference sequence).